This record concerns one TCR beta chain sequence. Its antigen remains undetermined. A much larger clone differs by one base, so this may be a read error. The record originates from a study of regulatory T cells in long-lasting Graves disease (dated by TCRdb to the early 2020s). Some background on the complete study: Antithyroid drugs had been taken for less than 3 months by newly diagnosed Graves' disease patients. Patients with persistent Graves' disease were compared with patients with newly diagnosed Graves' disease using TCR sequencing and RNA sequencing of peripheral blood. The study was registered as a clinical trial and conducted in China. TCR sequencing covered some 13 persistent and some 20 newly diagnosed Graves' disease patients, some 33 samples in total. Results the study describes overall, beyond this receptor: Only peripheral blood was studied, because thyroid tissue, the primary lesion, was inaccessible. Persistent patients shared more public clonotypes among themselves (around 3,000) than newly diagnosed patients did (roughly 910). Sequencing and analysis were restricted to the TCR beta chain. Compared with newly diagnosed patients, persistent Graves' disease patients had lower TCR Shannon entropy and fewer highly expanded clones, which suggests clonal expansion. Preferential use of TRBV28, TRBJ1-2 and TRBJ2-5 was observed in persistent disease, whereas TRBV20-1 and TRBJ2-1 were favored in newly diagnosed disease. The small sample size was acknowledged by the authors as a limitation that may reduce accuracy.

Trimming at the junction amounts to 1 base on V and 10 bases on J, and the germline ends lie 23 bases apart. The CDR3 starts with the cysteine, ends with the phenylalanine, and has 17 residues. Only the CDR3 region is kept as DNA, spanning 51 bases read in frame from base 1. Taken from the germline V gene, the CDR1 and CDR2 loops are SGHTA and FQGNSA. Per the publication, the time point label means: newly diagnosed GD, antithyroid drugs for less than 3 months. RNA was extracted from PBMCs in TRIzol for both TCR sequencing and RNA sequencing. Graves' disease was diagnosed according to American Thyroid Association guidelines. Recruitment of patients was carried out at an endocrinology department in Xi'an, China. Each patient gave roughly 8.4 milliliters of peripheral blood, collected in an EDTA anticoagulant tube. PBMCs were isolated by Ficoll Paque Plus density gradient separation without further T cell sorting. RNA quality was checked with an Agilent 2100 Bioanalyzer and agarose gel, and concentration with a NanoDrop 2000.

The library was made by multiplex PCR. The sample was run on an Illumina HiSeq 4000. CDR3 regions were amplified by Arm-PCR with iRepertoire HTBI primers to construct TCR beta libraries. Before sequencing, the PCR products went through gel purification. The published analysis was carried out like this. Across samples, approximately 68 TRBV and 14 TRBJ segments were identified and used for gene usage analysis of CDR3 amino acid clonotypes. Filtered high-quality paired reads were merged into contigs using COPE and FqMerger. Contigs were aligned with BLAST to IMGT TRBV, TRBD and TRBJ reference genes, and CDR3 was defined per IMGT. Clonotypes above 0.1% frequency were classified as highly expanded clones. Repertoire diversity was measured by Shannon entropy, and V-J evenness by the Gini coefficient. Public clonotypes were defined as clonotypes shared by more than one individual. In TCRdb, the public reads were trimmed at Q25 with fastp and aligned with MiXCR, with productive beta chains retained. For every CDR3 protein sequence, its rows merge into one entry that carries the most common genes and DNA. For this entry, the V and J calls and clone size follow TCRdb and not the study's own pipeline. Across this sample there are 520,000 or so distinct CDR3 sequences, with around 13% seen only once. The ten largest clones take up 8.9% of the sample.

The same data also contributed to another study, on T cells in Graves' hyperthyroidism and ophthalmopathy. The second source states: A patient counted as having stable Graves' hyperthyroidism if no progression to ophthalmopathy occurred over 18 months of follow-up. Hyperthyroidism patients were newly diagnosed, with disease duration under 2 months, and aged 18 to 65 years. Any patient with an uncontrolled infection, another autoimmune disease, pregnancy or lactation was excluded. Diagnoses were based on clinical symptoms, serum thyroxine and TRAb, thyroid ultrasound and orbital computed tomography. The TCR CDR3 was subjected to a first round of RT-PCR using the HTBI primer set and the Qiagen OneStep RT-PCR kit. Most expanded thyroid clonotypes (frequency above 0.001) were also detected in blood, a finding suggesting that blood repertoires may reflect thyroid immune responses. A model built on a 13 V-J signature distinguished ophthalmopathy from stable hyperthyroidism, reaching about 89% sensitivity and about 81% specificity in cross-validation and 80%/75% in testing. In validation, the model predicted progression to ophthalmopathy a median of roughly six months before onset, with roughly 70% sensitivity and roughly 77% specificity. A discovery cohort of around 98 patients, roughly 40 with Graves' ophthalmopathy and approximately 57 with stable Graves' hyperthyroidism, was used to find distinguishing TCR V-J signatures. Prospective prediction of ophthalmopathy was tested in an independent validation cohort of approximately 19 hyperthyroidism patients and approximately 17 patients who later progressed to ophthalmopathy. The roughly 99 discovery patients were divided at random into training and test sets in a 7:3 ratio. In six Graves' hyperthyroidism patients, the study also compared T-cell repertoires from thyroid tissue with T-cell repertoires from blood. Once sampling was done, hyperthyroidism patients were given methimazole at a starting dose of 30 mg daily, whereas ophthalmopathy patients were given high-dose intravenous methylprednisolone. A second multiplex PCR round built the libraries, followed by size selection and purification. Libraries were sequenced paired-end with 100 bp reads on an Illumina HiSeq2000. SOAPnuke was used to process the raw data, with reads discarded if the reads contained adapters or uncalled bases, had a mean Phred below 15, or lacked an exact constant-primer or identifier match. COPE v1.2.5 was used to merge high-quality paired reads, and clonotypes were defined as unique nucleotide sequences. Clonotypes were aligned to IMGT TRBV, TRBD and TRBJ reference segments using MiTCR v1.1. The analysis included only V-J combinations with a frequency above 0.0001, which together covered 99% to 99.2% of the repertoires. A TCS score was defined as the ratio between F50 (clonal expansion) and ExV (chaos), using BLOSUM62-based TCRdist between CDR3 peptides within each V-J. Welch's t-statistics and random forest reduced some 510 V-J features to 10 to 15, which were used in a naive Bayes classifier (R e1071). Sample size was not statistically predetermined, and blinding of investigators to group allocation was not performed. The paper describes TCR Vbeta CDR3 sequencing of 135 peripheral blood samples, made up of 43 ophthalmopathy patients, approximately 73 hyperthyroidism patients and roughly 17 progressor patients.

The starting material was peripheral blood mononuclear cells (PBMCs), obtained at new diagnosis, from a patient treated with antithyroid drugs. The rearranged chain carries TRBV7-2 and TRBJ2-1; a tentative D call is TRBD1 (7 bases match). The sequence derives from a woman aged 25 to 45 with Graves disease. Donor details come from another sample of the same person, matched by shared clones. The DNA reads TGTGCCAGCAGCTTAGGAGGGGGGACAGATTTTCCCTACGAGCAGTTCTTC. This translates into CASSLGGGTDFPYEQFF.